The 25 T cell receptor beta chains below come from one sample, sequenced in a study of radiotherapy plus CTLA-4 blockade in lung cancer. Generated by immunoSEQ multiplex PCR, the TCRdb table keeps only in-frame clones and is missing some. The sample has 55,000 to 65,000 clones, 76% seen once. This specimen was peripheral blood, taken from a patient treated with radiotherapy plus ipilimumab. Receptor source: a human donor with non-small cell lung cancer who had a complete response to radiotherapy plus ipilimumab.

In its sample, this clone was seen once. The J gene is TRBJ2-5, the V gene TRBV7-2, with 8 bases lining up with TRBD2. J lost 0 bases, V lost 5 bases, and 11 bases had no gene match. Looked up from germline, CDR1 is SGHTA and CDR2 is FQGNSA. This CDR3 spans 17 amino acids. CDR3 sequence: CASSTTGTRSHQETQYF. The CDR3 nucleotides read TGTGCCAGCAGCACGACCGGGACTAGGAGTCACCAAGAGACCCAGTACTTC.

The chain links TRBV18 to TRBJ2-1; 7 bases fit TRBD1. The CDR3 loop spans 14 amino acids. Per the germline V gene, CDR1 is KGHSH and CDR2 is LQKENI. V lost 3 bases, J lost 5 bases, and 4 bases stayed unmatched. CDR3 nucleotide sequence: TGTGCCAGCTCACCTCAGCAGGGGGACAATGAGCAGTTCTTC. It is translated as CASSPQQGDNEQFF.

This chain uses TRBV12-5 with TRBJ2-7, with TRBD1 as a possible D gene (6 bases). V dropped 6 bases and J dropped 1 base, with 10 bases sitting between them. Germline V CDR1 and CDR2: LGHNT, FRNRAP. The CDR3 contains 13 residues. The CDR3, as DNA: TGTGCTAGTGGCCGGGACACATCCTACGAGCAGTACTTC. Its protein is CASGRDTSYEQYF.

V is TRBV27 and J is TRBJ2-7; D is unclear. V lost 5 bases and J 4 bases, leaving 15 bases between the germline ends. Germline V gene lookup returns CDR1 MNHEY and CDR2 SMNVEV (reference sequence). This CDR3 is 14 amino acids long. CDR3 in amino acids: CASSPRASLYEQYF. The CDR3 DNA reads TGTGCCAGCAGTCCCCGCGCGAGTCTGTACGAGCAGTACTTC.

The chain combines TRBV18 with TRBJ2-7; 10 bases match TRBD1. V lost 5 bases and J lost 4; bases outside the gene matches: 8. Germline CDR1 is KGHSH and CDR2 is LQKENI. CDR3 length equals 15 residues. The CDR3 bases are TGTGCCAGCTCAACGTCCGGGACAGGGGTGTACGAGCAGTACTTC. The encoded protein is CASSTSGTGVYEQYF.

This chain connects TRBV5-4 to TRBJ2-6, with 8 bases lining up with TRBD1. CDR3 length equals 19 residues. Germline V lookup: CDR1 SGHNT, CDR2 YYREEE (reference sequence). After removal of 4 bases from V and 0 bases from J, the junction contained 12 bases not matched to a gene. CDR3 nucleotide sequence: TGTGCCAGCAGCCCTATGACCGGGACAGGTTACTCTGGGGCCAACGTCCTGACTTTC. Translated, it gives CASSPMTGTGYSGANVLTF.

The gene calls are TRBV19 and TRBJ2-7; 8 bases are shared with TRBD1. The CDR3 extends over 13 amino acids. The V segment lost 6 bases and the J segment 5 bases; nucleotides outside the gene matches: 6. CDR1 and CDR2 from the germline V gene are LNHDA and SQIVND (reference sequence). The CDR3 is CASSRTGFDEQYF. CDR3 in DNA: TGTGCCAGTAGCCGGACAGGGTTCGACGAGCAGTACTTC.

Concerning this clone: Its ends do not fully match the called genes, so a read error is possible. The V gene is TRBV2, the J gene TRBJ2-3; 7 bases are shared with TRBD1. The CDR3 runs 12 residues. Germline-derived CDR1 and CDR2 are SNHLY and FYNNEI. In nucleotides, the CDR3 is TGTGCCAGCAGTGAACAGGGACAGAGCGTAAGTTTT. It is translated as CASSEQGQSVSF.

The chain carries TRBV28 and TRBJ2-2, with 10 nucleotides matching TRBD2. The CDR3 totals 16 residues. V lost 6 bases, J lost 2 bases, and 6 bases stayed unmatched. Germline-derived CDR1 and CDR2 are MDHEN and SYDVKM. CDR3 sequence (DNA): TGTGCCAGCAGCCGACGGACTAGCGGCAACACCGGGGAGCTGTTTTTT. Translation gives CASSRRTSGNTGELFF.

The chain is built from TRBV28 and TRBJ2-2; perhaps TRBD1 as D (6 bases). V dropped 5 bases and J dropped 7 bases, with 17 bases sitting between them. Germline V gives CDR1 MDHEN, CDR2 SYDVKM. The CDR3 has 15 amino acids. CDR3 region: CASSPTGWAGGELFF. The CDR3 DNA is TGTGCCAGCAGTCCTACAGGGTGGGCTGGCGGGGAGCTGTTTTTT.

This CDR3 reads CASSPRDRGRGEAFF. CDR3 sequence (DNA): TGTGCCAGCAGTCCCCGGGACAGGGGGCGCGGTGAAGCTTTCTTT. The chain recombines TRBV6-5 with TRBJ1-1; 12 bases map to TRBD1. The V gene's germline CDR1 is MNHEY and CDR2 SVGAGI. The CDR3 has 15 amino acids. The J segment lost 7 bases and the V segment lost 5 bases, leaving 8 bases of the junction unmatched.

The J gene is TRBJ1-1, the V gene TRBV29-1; 9 nucleotides match TRBD1. The CDR3 spans 13 residues. Germline V gene data show CDR1 as SQVTM and CDR2 as ANQGSEA. V was pared by 6 bases and J by 4 bases, with 6 bases of the junction left unmatched. CDR3 coding DNA: TGCAGCGTACTAGGGACAGGGCCCACTGAAGCTTTCTTT. It yields the protein CSVLGTGPTEAFF.

This clone appeared once. The J gene is TRBJ2-7, the V gene TRBV6-1; D unresolved. CDR1 is MNHNS, CDR2 SASEGT, per germline. The CDR3 sequence is 13 residues long. V lost 6 bases and J lost 1, with 10 bases in between. The CDR3, as DNA: TGTGCCAGCAGCCTCACAGTTTCCTACGAGCAGTACTTC. Its protein product is CASSLTVSYEQYF.

The genes are TRBV10-1 and TRBJ2-1; TRBD2 matches 7 bases. With V trimmed by 8 bases and J by 7 bases, 14 bases remained unmatched. This CDR3 comprises 15 residues. Germline CDR1 reads WNHNN; CDR2 reads SYGVQD (reference sequence). The CDR3, as DNA: TGCGCCAGCTCCGCCGGGACTAATAAGGGGAATGAGCAGTTCTTC. Its protein is CASSAGTNKGNEQFF.

The chain links TRBV7-9 to TRBJ2-7; the match to TRBD1 covers 9 bases. Trimming took 4 bases from V and 3 from J; bases not matched to a gene: 4. From germline, CDR1 is SEHNR and CDR2 FQNEAQ (reference sequence). The CDR3 covers 14 residues. In nucleotides, the CDR3 is TGTGCCAGCAGCTGGACAGGGGACCTCTACGAGCAGTACTTC. This encodes CASSWTGDLYEQYF. Looking up the rest from reference TRBV7-9 and TRBJ2-7 gives the full variable domain: DTGVSQNPRHKITKRGQNVTFRCDPISEHNRLYWYRQTLGQGPEFLTYFQNEAQLEKSRLLSDRFSAERPKGSFSTLEIQRTEQGDSAMYLCASSWTGDLYEQYFGPGTRLTVT.

This chain connects TRBV2 to TRBJ2-2, with 8 bases lining up with TRBD1. Germline V gene data show CDR1 as SNHLY and CDR2 as FYNNEI. This CDR3 has 16 amino acids. V lost 3 bases, J lost 7 bases, and 10 bases stayed unmatched. CDR3 in DNA: TGTGCCAGCAGTGACAAGGGCAGGGGGCCCATCGGGGAGCTGTTTTTT. Translating gives CASSDKGRGPIGELFF.

The genes are TRBV7-9 and TRBJ2-2; 8 nucleotides agree with TRBD1. This CDR3 has 14 amino acids. J was trimmed by 6 bases and V by 5 bases; bases with no gene match: 5. The germline CDR1 and CDR2 sequences are SEHNR and FQNEAQ (reference sequence). The CDR3 reads CASSRTGSPGELFF. In DNA form, the CDR3 reads TGTGCCAGCAGCCGGACAGGGTCCCCCGGGGAGCTGTTTTTT. The variable domain in full, with the rest retrieved from reference TRBV7-9 and TRBJ2-2, is DTGVSQNPRHKITKRGQNVTFRCDPISEHNRLYWYRQTLGQGPEFLTYFQNEAQLEKSRLLSDRFSAERPKGSFSTLEIQRTEQGDSAMYLCASSRTGSPGELFFGEGSRLTVL.

The chain recombines TRBV29-1 with TRBJ1-4; D is unclear. V was clipped by 0 bases and J by 11 bases, with 7 bases between them. Germline CDR1 reads SQVTM; CDR2 reads ANQGSEA. The CDR3 is made up of 11 amino acids. The CDR3 DNA reads as TGCAGCGTTGAAGACCTGAGGAAACTGTTTTTT. Protein sequence: CSVEDLRKLFF.

The gene calls are TRBV7-8 and TRBJ2-1; D call uncertain. Between the trimmed V and J ends, which lost 5 bases and 7 bases, there was a span of 15 bases. This CDR3 is 14 amino acids long. Per germline, CDR1 SGHVS and CDR2 FQNEAQ. The chain's CDR3 is CASSTYTPPNEQFF. The CDR3 nucleotides are TGTGCCAGCAGCACCTATACCCCCCCGAATGAGCAGTTCTTC.

This clone has only one observation. The V call is TRBV5-5, the J call TRBJ2-2; maybe TRBD1 (5 bases). The germline V gene encodes CDR1 SGHKS and CDR2 YYEKEE (reference sequence). The ends were cut back, 0 bases at V and 6 bases at J, with 6 bases in the middle. CDR3 length: 13 amino acids. The CDR3 here is CASSLEGSGELFF. The CDR3 DNA is TGTGCCAGCAGCTTGGAGGGGTCCGGGGAGCTGTTTTTT.

This chain connects TRBV5-5 to TRBJ1-1, with D hard to call. The CDR3 sequence is 12 residues long. V lost 7 bases to trimming and J lost 3 bases, with 10 bases between them. Germline V gives CDR1 SGHKS, CDR2 YYEKEE (reference sequence). In DNA form, the CDR3 reads TGTGCCAGCGCGATAGTGGACACTGAAGCTTTCTTT. Residues: CASAIVDTEAFF.

The chain is built from TRBV6-5 and TRBJ2-7; the D is unclear. This CDR3 is built from 14 residues. V was shortened by 2 bases and J by 9 bases, with 17 bases between the two germline ends. Germline lookup yields CDR1 MNHEY and CDR2 SVGAGI. Written as DNA, the CDR3 is TGTGCCAGCAGTTACGTTGGGCCAAGCTCTCTGCAGTACTTC. The encoded protein is CASSYVGPSSLQYF.

The J gene is TRBJ2-5, the V gene TRBV23-1, with D possibly TRBD2 on 5 matching bases. TRBV23-1 is labeled an ORF, and its function is uncertain. V lost 4 bases and J 6 bases, leaving 27 bases between the germline ends. CDR3 size: 18 residues. The CDR3 bases are TGCGCCAGCAGTCGACTGGGAGTCCCGTGGGGAGAGGTGAAGACCCAGTACTTC. Residues: CASSRLGVPWGEVKTQYF.

This clone was seen repeatedly, ten times or more. The rearrangement uses TRBV15 and TRBJ1-1, with D possibly being TRBD1 (6 bases). Germline V lookup: CDR1 LNHNV, CDR2 YYDKDF (reference sequence). V dropped 5 bases and J dropped 2 bases, with 15 bases sitting between them. The CDR3 is 15 amino acids. CDR3 coding DNA: TGTGCCACCAGCCTACTACAGGGTGTCAACACTGAAGCTTTCTTT. Translation gives CATSLLQGVNTEAFF.

This chain links TRBV6-5 with TRBJ2-4; D not certain. This CDR3 is 14 amino acids long. The ends were cut back, 0 bases at V and 7 bases at J, with 10 bases in the middle. CDR1 is MNHEY and CDR2 is SVGAGI in the germline V gene. Here the CDR3 reads CASSYSRNANIQYF. CDR3 DNA: TGTGCCAGCAGTTACTCGCGTAACGCGAACATTCAGTACTTC.